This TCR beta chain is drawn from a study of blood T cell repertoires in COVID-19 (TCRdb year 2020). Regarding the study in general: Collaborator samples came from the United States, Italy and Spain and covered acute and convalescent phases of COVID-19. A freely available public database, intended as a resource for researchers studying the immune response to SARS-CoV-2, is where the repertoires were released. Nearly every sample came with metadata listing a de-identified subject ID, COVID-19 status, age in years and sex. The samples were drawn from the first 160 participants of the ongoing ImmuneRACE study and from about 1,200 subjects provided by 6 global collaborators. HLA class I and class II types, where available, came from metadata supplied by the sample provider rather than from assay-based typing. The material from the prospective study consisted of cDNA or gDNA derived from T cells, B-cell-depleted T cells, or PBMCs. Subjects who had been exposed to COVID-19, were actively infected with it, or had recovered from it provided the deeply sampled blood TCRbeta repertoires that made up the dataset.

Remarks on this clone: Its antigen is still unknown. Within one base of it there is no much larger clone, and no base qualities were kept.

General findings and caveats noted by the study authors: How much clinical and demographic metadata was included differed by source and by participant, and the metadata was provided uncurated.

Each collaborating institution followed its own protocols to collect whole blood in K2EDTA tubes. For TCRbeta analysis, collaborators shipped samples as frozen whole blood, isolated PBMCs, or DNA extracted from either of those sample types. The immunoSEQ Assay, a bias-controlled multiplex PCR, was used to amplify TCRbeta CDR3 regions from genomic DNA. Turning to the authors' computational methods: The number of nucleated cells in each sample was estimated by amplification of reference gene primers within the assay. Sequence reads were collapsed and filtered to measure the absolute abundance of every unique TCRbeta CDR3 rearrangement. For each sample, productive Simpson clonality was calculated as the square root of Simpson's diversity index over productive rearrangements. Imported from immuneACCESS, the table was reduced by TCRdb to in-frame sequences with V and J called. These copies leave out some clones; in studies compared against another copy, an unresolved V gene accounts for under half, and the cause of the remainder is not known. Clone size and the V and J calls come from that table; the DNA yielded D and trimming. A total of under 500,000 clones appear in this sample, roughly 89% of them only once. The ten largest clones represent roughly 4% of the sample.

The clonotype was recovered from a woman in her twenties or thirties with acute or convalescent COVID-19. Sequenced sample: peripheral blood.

The nucleotide sequence is given as TGTGCCACCAGTGATCCTCAGGGGAAGCAGTACTTC. Its coded protein is CATSDPQGKQYF. The V and J segments used are TRBV24-1 and TRBJ2-7, with a weak D call of TRBD1 (6 bases match). The CDR3, from cysteine to phenylalanine, totals 12 residues. Only the CDR3 DNA stays, 36 bases, in frame from base 1. V sheds 3 bases and J sheds 8 bases, leaving 10 bases between their ends. The germline V gene supplies CDR1 KGHDR and CDR2 SFDVKD.